Given below is one TCR beta chain in context. Its target is unknown. Germline-derived CDR1 and CDR2 are MDHEN and SYDVKM. This CDR3 contains 16 residues. V lost 5 bases, J lost 2 bases, and 11 bases stayed unmatched. The data were taken from a study of cytomegalovirus exposure and HLA in healthy donors. Study in general: An earlier analysis identified 117 million unique TCR beta sequences in 150 million to 200 million T cells. Study observations and caveats: Roughly uniform sequencing depth across donors was assumed, possibly incorrectly. As a later analysis showed, a missense DCLRE1C variant was linked to trimming of TCR beta V- and J-genes. The authors confirmed in vitro that a few CMV-associated chains were specific for CMV antigens.

Researchers ran the PCR with 60 Vbeta and 13 Jbeta primers. The method was immunoSEQ multiplex PCR; TCRdb's version includes in-frame clones alone and lacks a portion of them. The data show 110,000 or so clones, 74% seen once. The sequencing input was PBMCs. V gene TRBV28 combines with J gene TRBJ2-5, with TRBD2 matching over 7 bases. The TCR originated in a human donor in good health. DNA of the CDR3: TGTGCCAGCAGTCTACTTCACCCGGGACTACAAGAGACCCAGTACTTC. Protein sequence: CASSLLHPGLQETQYF.